Shown below are 23 T cell receptor beta chains from a single sample sequenced in a study of graft-versus-host responses after intestinal transplantation. Profiling relied on immunoSEQ multiplex PCR, and the TCRdb table lists in-frame clones only, not all of them. The table includes 80,000 or so clones, around 92% detected once. Sequencing used PBMCs, obtained 98 days after intestinal transplantation. The receptors here all came from a human patient who received an intestinal transplant, so some T cells may come from the graft donor.

The V and J genes are TRBV29-1 and TRBJ1-4; 7 bases match TRBD1. From germline, CDR1 is SQVTM and CDR2 ANQGSEA. The CDR3 is 14 residues long. V was pared by 7 bases and J by 4 bases, with 9 bases of the junction left unmatched. The CDR3 here is CSARGDSINEKLFF. The CDR3 nucleotides are TGCAGCGCCCGAGGGGACAGTATTAATGAAAAACTGTTTTTT.

The genes are TRBV27 and TRBJ1-1, with 8 nucleotides matching TRBD1. Germline values: CDR1 MNHEY, CDR2 SMNVEV (reference sequence). J lost 1 base, V lost 2 bases, and 0 bases had no gene match. CDR3 length: 14 amino acids. CDR3 sequence (DNA): TGTGCCAGCAGTTTAGGGACAGGGAACACTGAAGCTTTCTTT. Translation gives CASSLGTGNTEAFF.

The chain employs TRBV5-5 and TRBJ1-2, with TRBD1 matching 7 bases. Germline CDR1 SGHKS, CDR2 YYEKEE (reference sequence). Trimming cost V 0 bases and J 7 bases; bases outside gene matches: 15. The CDR3 is made up of 17 amino acids. The CDR3 loop is CASSLGFSGTAKFGYTF. CDR3 in DNA: TGTGCCAGCAGCTTGGGGTTCTCCGGGACAGCAAAATTTGGCTACACCTTC.

The V and J genes are TRBV15 and TRBJ2-7; 8 nucleotides agree with TRBD1. Germline V lookup: CDR1 LNHNV, CDR2 YYDKDF (reference sequence). The CDR3 sequence is 17 residues long. Germline trimming cut 5 bases from V and 0 bases from J; bases unmatched to any gene: 12. The CDR3 nucleotides are TGTGCCACCAGCCGGCTCCCCCGGACAGGGCCCTCCTACGAGCAGTACTTC. Translating it yields CATSRLPRTGPSYEQYF.

The genes are TRBV28 and TRBJ2-4, with a possible D match to TRBD2 (5 bases). CDR1 is MDHEN, CDR2 SYDVKM, per germline. V shed 5 bases and J shed 4 bases, with 18 bases lying between them. CDR3 size: 16 residues. The CDR3 loop reads CASSQARRPSKNIQYF. The CDR3 region has the DNA TGTGCCAGCAGTCAGGCCCGGAGGCCTTCTAAAAACATTCAGTACTTC.

Notes on this clone: Other DNA sequences of this sample code for an identical CDR3. The V gene is TRBV6-5, the J gene TRBJ2-7; D is unclear. This CDR3 spans 14 amino acids. Per the germline V gene, CDR1 is MNHEY and CDR2 is SVGAGI. CDR3 sequence: CATSDTAPAYEQYF. DNA of the CDR3: TGTGCAACCTCTGACACGGCACCCGCCTACGAGCAGTACTTC.

The chain couples TRBV5-4 to TRBJ2-3; 13 bases align to TRBD2. Germline V gives CDR1 SGHNT, CDR2 YYREEE (reference sequence). The CDR3 covers 17 residues. Unmatched junction bases numbered 8, after V lost 2 bases and J lost 5 bases. CDR3 in amino acids: CASSFELAGGLRDTQYF. The CDR3 coding sequence is TGTGCCAGCAGCTTTGAACTAGCGGGAGGGCTCCGAGATACGCAGTATTTT.

This clone was seen just once. V is TRBV5-1 and J is TRBJ1-3; 7 bases fit TRBD1. V shed 3 bases and J 2 bases; nucleotides not matched to a gene: 2. This CDR3 is built from 14 residues. The V gene's germline CDR1 is SGHRS and CDR2 YFSETQ. In DNA form, the CDR3 reads TGCGCCAGCAGCTCAGGGGGAACTGGAAACACCATATATTTT. This encodes CASSSGGTGNTIYF. The full variable domain, its missing parts supplied by reference TRBV5-1 and TRBJ1-3, is KAGVTQTPRYLIKTRGQQVTLSCSPISGHRSVSWYQQTPGQGLQFLFEYFSETQRNKGNFPGRFSGRQFSNSRSEMNVSTLELGDSALYLCASSSGGTGNTIYFGEGSWLTVV.

The chain is built from TRBV6-6 and TRBJ2-3, with TRBD2 matching 8 bases. Germline trimming cut 7 bases from V and 3 bases from J; bases unmatched to any gene: 3. CDR3 length: 13 amino acids. Looked up from germline, CDR1 is MNHNY and CDR2 is SVGAGI (reference sequence). The CDR3 bases are TGTGCCAGCACCCCGGGGGGGACAGATACGCAGTATTTT. Amino acids: CASTPGGTDTQYF.

A word on this clone: This sample includes further DNA sequences coding for the same CDR3. This chain connects TRBV13 to TRBJ2-2; D may be TRBD1 (5 bases). Germline-derived CDR1 and CDR2 are PRHDT and FYEKMQ (reference sequence). The V end was cut by 5 bases, the J end by 5 bases, with 9 bases between. The CDR3 runs 13 residues. CDR3 in DNA: TGTGCCAGCAGCCTACAGGTGACCGGGGAGCTGTTTTTT. Its protein is CASSLQVTGELFF.

The gene calls are TRBV27 and TRBJ1-1, with a tentative D call TRBD1 (6 bases). V lost 5 bases and J 0 bases, leaving 13 bases between the germline ends. Germline V lookup: CDR1 MNHEY, CDR2 SMNVEV (reference sequence). The CDR3 is 15 residues long. CDR3 bases: TGTGCCAGCAGTCTGATACAGGGCCTGAACACTGAAGCTTTCTTT. This sequence encodes CASSLIQGLNTEAFF.

This sequence joins TRBV4-1 and TRBJ1-5; D is possibly TRBD1 (5 bases). Between the trimmed V and J ends, which lost 1 base and 1 base, there was a span of 14 bases. Germline values: CDR1 MGHRA, CDR2 YSYEKL. This CDR3 has 17 residues. CDR3 nucleotide sequence: TGCGCCAGCAGCCAAGGGCAGGGAGGCAGGAGCAATCAGCCCCAGCATTTT. It codes for CASSQGQGGRSNQPQHF.

This chain connects TRBV5-6 to TRBJ1-5; TRBD1 agrees at 9 bases. Per germline, CDR1 SGHDT and CDR2 YYEEEE. This CDR3 is 14 amino acids long. The V gene end was trimmed by 3 bases and the J gene end by 7 bases; junction bases not matched to a gene: 5. CDR3 sequence: CASSYGQGRQPQHF. For the CDR3, the DNA is TGTGCCAGCAGCTATGGACAGGGGCGGCAGCCCCAGCATTTT.

This rearrangement joins TRBV5-5 to TRBJ1-4, with unresolved D. V gave up 4 bases and J gave up 7 bases, with 11 bases separating them. The V gene's germline CDR1 is SGHKS and CDR2 YYEKEE (reference sequence). The CDR3 contains 13 residues. The CDR3 reads CASSGNWGEKLFF. Here the CDR3 DNA reads TGTGCCAGCAGCGGAAACTGGGGTGAAAAACTGTTTTTT.

J is TRBJ2-5 and V is TRBV5-1; 11 nucleotides agree with TRBD2. After removal of 0 bases from V and 2 bases from J, the junction contained 12 bases not matched to a gene. Germline V gene sequence: CDR1 SGHRS, CDR2 YFSETQ. CDR3 length equals 19 residues. The CDR3 region is CASSLGPFRSGGAQETQYF. The CDR3 DNA reads as TGCGCCAGCAGCTTGGGCCCTTTTCGTAGCGGGGGGGCTCAAGAGACCCAGTACTTC.

The rearrangement uses TRBV10-2 and TRBJ1-5, with D uncertain. V dropped 0 bases and J dropped 4 bases, with 13 bases sitting between them. The CDR3 runs to 16 residues. Germline CDR1 and CDR2: WSHSY and SAAADI. The CDR3 is CASSESWAGANQPQHF. CDR3 DNA sequence: TGCGCCAGCAGTGAGTCGTGGGCAGGCGCTAATCAGCCCCAGCATTTT.

The chain couples TRBV7-9 to TRBJ1-6; possibly TRBD1 for D (6 bases). The CDR3 has 14 residues. V was cut by 5 bases and J by 7 bases, with 12 bases left in between. CDR1 is SEHNR and CDR2 is FQNEAQ in the germline V gene (reference sequence). In nucleotides, the CDR3 is TGTGCCAGCAGCCCGATCCAGGGGAATTCACCCCTCCACTTT. It encodes CASSPIQGNSPLHF.

This chain connects TRBV7-8 to TRBJ2-7; 12 bases map to TRBD2. Germline CDR1 reads SGHVS; CDR2 reads FQNEAQ. This CDR3 has 15 residues. V lost 4 bases to trimming and J lost 7 bases; unmatched junction nucleotides: 8. The CDR3 loop is CASSWRTSGIDEQYF. CDR3 sequence (DNA): TGTGCCAGCAGCTGGAGGACTAGCGGGATTGATGAGCAGTACTTC.

The CDR3 DNA reads TGTGCCATCAGGCAGGGTTTAGAGAACACTGAAGCTTTCTTT. Encoded protein: CAIRQGLENTEAFF. The chain carries TRBV10-3 and TRBJ1-1, with a weak D call TRBD1 (5 bases). V was cut by 6 bases and J by 1 base, with 12 bases left in between. The germline gives CDR1 ENHRY, CDR2 SYGVKD. This CDR3 is 14 amino acids long.

This sequence joins TRBV18 and TRBJ1-2; D may be TRBD1 (6 bases). This CDR3 region has 13 residues. The germline V and J ends were trimmed by 4 bases and 0 bases, with 6 bases remaining between them. Germline values: CDR1 KGHSH, CDR2 LQKENI. CDR3: CASSRDTNYGYTF. CDR3 bases: TGTGCCAGCTCACGGGACACTAACTATGGCTACACCTTC.

This chain joins TRBV28 and TRBJ2-3, with D unclear. Trimming left V 1 base short and J 2 bases short, with 4 bases between. This CDR3 has 13 residues. From germline, CDR1 is MDHEN and CDR2 SYDVKM. This chain's CDR3 is CASSLSFTDTQYF. CDR3 DNA sequence: TGTGCCAGCAGTTTATCCTTCACAGATACGCAGTATTTT. The complete variable domain, with remaining parts taken from reference TRBV28 and TRBJ2-3, reads DVKVTQSSRYLVKRTGEKVFLECVQDMDHENMFWYRQDPGLGLRLIYFSYDVKMKEKGDIPEGYSVSREKKERFSLILESASTNQTSMYLCASSLSFTDTQYFGPGTRLTVL.

The V gene is TRBV5-5, the J gene TRBJ1-6; possible D gene TRBD1, 5 bases. V was cut by 1 base and J by 8 bases, with 13 bases left in between. Germline CDR1 is SGHKS and CDR2 is YYEKEE (reference sequence). The CDR3 loop spans 15 amino acids. Here the CDR3 reads CASSLLGQGDSPLHF. CDR3 nucleotide sequence: TGTGCCAGCAGCTTGTTAGGTCAGGGCGATTCACCCCTCCACTTT.

To note about this clone: The same CDR3 can be traced to other DNA sequences in this sample. The chain is built from TRBV6-5 and TRBJ2-1, with TRBD2 matching 8 bases. Germline V gene sequence: CDR1 MNHEY, CDR2 SVGAGI. The CDR3 is 14 amino acids. V lost 0 bases, J lost 7 bases, and 2 bases stayed unmatched. The CDR3 coding sequence is TGTGCCAGCAGTTACTCTGGCGGGGGGAATGAGCAGTTCTTC. It specifies CASSYSGGGNEQFF.